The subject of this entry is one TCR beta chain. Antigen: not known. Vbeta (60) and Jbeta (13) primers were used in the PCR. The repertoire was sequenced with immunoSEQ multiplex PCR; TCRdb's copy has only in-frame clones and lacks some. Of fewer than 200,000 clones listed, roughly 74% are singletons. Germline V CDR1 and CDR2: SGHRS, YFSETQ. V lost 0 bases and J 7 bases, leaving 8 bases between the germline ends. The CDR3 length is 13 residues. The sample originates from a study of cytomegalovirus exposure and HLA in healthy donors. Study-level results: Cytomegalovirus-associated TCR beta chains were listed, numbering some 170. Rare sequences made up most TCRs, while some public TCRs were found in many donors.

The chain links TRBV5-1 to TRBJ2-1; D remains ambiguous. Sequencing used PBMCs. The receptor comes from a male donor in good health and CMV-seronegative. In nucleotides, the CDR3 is TGCGCCAGCAGCTTGGCCCCGCGAAATGAGCAGTTCTTC. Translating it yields CASSLAPRNEQFF.